These 30 T cell receptor beta chains were all obtained from the same sample, sequenced in a study of human T cells and chemical hapten exposure. Time point defined: pre-sensitization, week 0. Documented treatment: therapeutic diphenylcyclopropenone sensitization with weekly scalp DPC. TCRdb re-derived calls from the RACE reads in MiXCR, one entry per CDR3 protein. Among 89,000 or so distinct CDR3 sequences listed, 8.5% to 9% were seen once. The sample consisted of whole blood, taken in connection with sensitization to the hapten diphenylcyclopropenone (DPC). Receptors originate from a man aged 35 to 55 with alopecia areata. Some clones in this sample may be carry-over from other donors' samples.

The chain has TRBV28 and TRBJ2-7; D unclear. The germline V and J ends were trimmed by 7 bases and 0 bases, with 10 bases remaining between them. Germline V gene data show CDR1 as MDHEN and CDR2 as SYDVKM. There are 13 residues in the CDR3. CDR3 loop: CASTTPNSYEQYF. CDR3 bases: TGTGCCAGCACCACCCCAAACTCCTACGAGCAGTACTTC.

This clonotype was counted at least ten times. The V gene is TRBV6-2 or TRBV6-3, the J gene TRBJ1-1; no reliable D call. The CDR3 sequence is 15 residues long. Germline V gene data show CDR1 as MNHEY and CDR2 as SVGEGT. Trimming shortened V by 7 bases and J by 5 bases, and 20 bases separated the two germline ends. The CDR3, as DNA: TGTGCCAGCACCACCAACCGGGTTTTGGGAACTGAAGCTTTCTTT. Its translation is CASTTNRVLGTEAFF.

This clonotype turned up a few times. This rearrangement joins TRBV12-3 or TRBV12-4 to TRBJ2-3, with D perhaps being TRBD1 or TRBD2 (5 bases each). Trimming shortened V by 6 bases and J by 10 bases, and 14 bases separated the two germline ends. The CDR3 loop spans 12 amino acids. The CDR3 nucleotides read TGTGCCAGCAGAACCGGGGCCCAGCCGCAGTATTTT. Its translation is CASRTGAQPQYF.

This clonotype was counted at least ten times. This rearrangement joins TRBV29-1 to TRBJ2-2, with D perhaps matching TRBD1 or TRBD2 (5 bases each). Germline values: CDR1 SQVTM, CDR2 ANQGSEA. The germline V and J ends were trimmed by 7 bases and 7 bases, with 7 bases remaining between them. CDR3 length: 10 residues. DNA of the CDR3: TGCAGCGGAGGGGACGGGGAGCTGTTTTTT. This codes for CSGGDGELFF.

This clonotype was seen ten or more times. The chain has TRBV6-6 and TRBJ1-5; 9 bases align to TRBD1. V dropped 0 bases and J dropped 2; count of bases not matched to a gene: 8. The CDR3 covers 18 residues. From germline, CDR1 is MNHNY and CDR2 SVGAGI (reference sequence). The CDR3 loop is CASSYSDRGRTGNQPQHF. CDR3 DNA: TGTGCCAGCAGTTACTCGGACAGGGGAAGAACGGGCAATCAGCCCCAGCATTTT.

This clonotype was counted many times. V gene TRBV21-1 combines with J gene TRBJ2-7; TRBD1, as called in the table, went unchecked against the DNA. TRBV21-1 is a recognized pseudogene. The length of the CDR3 is 12 residues. The DNA for the CDR3 is TGTGCCAGTCGACCGGGGCTCTACGAGCAGTACGTC. Residues: CASRPGLYEQYV.

This clonotype was observed many times. The chain uses TRBV10-3 and TRBJ1-1, with D uncertain. Germline CDR1 ENHRY, CDR2 SYGVKD. CDR3 length: 15 residues. V lost 2 bases and J lost 3, with 13 bases in between. The CDR3 coding sequence is TGTGCCATCAGTGAGCTGGTAGGGCAGGACACTGAAGCTTTCTTT. This gives the protein CAISELVGQDTEAFF.

This clonotype was detected many times. The CDR3 reads CASSLTGGGYNEQFF. The CDR3 region has the DNA TGTGCCAGCAGCTTAACGGGGGGCGGATACAATGAGCAGTTCTTC. This chain links TRBV11-2 with TRBJ2-1; D perhaps matches TRBD2 (7 bases). The CDR3 has 15 amino acids. Trimming pared 2 bases from V and 4 bases from J, leaving 12 bases between. Germline loops: CDR1 SGHAT, CDR2 FQNNGV.

The chain uses TRBV30 and TRBJ2-5; no clear D gene. Looked up from germline, CDR1 is GTSNPN and CDR2 is SVGIG (reference sequence). Trimming shortened V by 5 bases and J by 2 bases, and 12 bases separated the two germline ends. CDR3 size: 13 residues. As DNA, the CDR3 is TGTGCCTGGGACCCGGGTAATCAAGAGACCCAGTACTTC. This translates into CAWDPGNQETQYF.

This clonotype occurred many times. The chain joins TRBV12-3 or TRBV12-4 to TRBJ2-6; 8 positions match TRBD1. V dropped 5 bases and J dropped 4; count of bases not matched to a gene: 7. The CDR3 contains 16 residues. The CDR3 coding sequence is TGTGCCAGCAGTCCCGACAGGGGTTCCGGGGCCAACGTCCTGACTTTC. Protein: CASSPDRGSGANVLTF.

This clonotype was counted between two and nine times. This chain uses TRBV28 with TRBJ2-6, with unresolved D. V gave up 8 bases and J gave up 3 bases, with 11 bases separating them. This CDR3 has 14 residues. CDR1 MDHEN and CDR2 SYDVKM come from the germline V gene. As DNA, the CDR3 is TGTGCCAGCTCCAGCGTTGGTGGGGCCAACGTCCTGACTTTC. Translating gives CASSSVGGANVLTF.

The CDR3 DNA is TGTGCCAGCAGCCAAGATGGGGGGGCCAACACCATATATTTT. Amino acid sequence: CASSQDGGANTIYF. The J gene is TRBJ1-3, the V gene TRBV3-1, with D maybe TRBD1 (6 bases). The germline V gene encodes CDR1 LGHDT and CDR2 YNNKEL (reference sequence). The V end lost 0 bases, the J end lost 7 bases, and 10 bases lay between the germline ends. The CDR3 extends over 14 amino acids.

The rearrangement links TRBV19 to TRBJ1-5; D is unclear. V lost 2 bases to trimming and J lost 0 bases, with 8 bases between them. This CDR3 is 15 amino acids long. CDR1 is LNHDA, CDR2 SQIVND, per germline (reference sequence). The CDR3 DNA sequence: TGTGCCAGTAGTATAAGTCGTGTTAGCAATCAGCCCCAGCATTTT. This translates into CASSISRVSNQPQHF. The full variable domain, with the rest looked up from reference TRBV19 and TRBJ1-5, is DGGITQSPKYLFRKEGQNVTLSCEQNLNHDAMYWYRQDPGQGLRLIYYSQIVNDFQKGDIAEGYSVSREKKESFPLTVTSAQKNPTAFYLCASSISRVSNQPQHFGDGTRLSIL.

This clonotype has just a few counts. This rearrangement joins TRBV27 to TRBJ1-2; a weak D match, TRBD1 (5 bases). V shed 0 bases and J shed 8 bases, with 16 bases lying between them. In germline, CDR1 is MNHEY, CDR2 SMNVEV (reference sequence). The CDR3 spans 15 residues. The CDR3 is CASSLSVSGGGGYTF. Here the CDR3 DNA reads TGTGCCAGCAGTTTATCAGTTTCGGGGGGTGGAGGCTACACCTTC.

This clonotype was seen repeatedly, ten times or more. V gene TRBV27 combines with J gene TRBJ2-3, with D perhaps matching TRBD2 (5 bases). CDR3 size: 15 residues. Trimming removed 3 bases at V and 4 bases at J, with 14 bases between. The germline CDR1 and CDR2 sequences are MNHEY and SMNVEV (reference sequence). The CDR3 nucleotides are TGTGCCAGCAGTTTGGGTTTCGGGGTGGCAGATACGCAGTATTTT. Its protein product is CASSLGFGVADTQYF.

This clonotype appeared many times. The CDR3 protein is CASSQAPGQELSGANVLTF. The DNA for the CDR3 is TGTGCCAGCAGCCAAGCTCCGGGACAGGAACTCTCTGGGGCCAACGTCCTGACTTTC. This chain joins TRBV4-2 and TRBJ2-6; 8 nucleotides align to TRBD1. Trimming at V came to 1 base and at J to 0 bases, leaving 8 bases not matched to a gene. This CDR3 comprises 19 residues. The germline V gene encodes CDR1 LGHNA and CDR2 YNFKEQ.

This clonotype was seen a few times. This rearrangement joins TRBV19 to TRBJ2-7; TRBD1 matches 10 bases. J gave up 1 base and V 3 bases, and 3 bases lay outside the gene matches. The V gene's germline CDR1 is LNHDA and CDR2 SQIVND (reference sequence). This CDR3 contains 15 residues. This CDR3 reads CASSILGQGSYEQYF. The CDR3 region has the DNA TGTGCCAGTAGTATCCTGGGACAGGGGTCCTACGAGCAGTACTTC.

In its sample, this clonotype was seen many times. The rearrangement joins TRBV9 to TRBJ2-2; D remains unclear. This CDR3 spans 15 amino acids. CDR1 SGDLS and CDR2 YYNGEE come from the germline V gene. The V end lost 0 bases, the J end lost 1 base, and 7 bases lay between the germline ends. In DNA, the CDR3 is TGTGCCAGCAGCGTAGCACCCAAGAACACCGGGGAGCTGTTTTTT. Protein sequence: CASSVAPKNTGELFF.

This clonotype was seen repeatedly, ten times or more. V is TRBV29-1 and J is TRBJ1-2; TRBD1 matches 7 bases. J was trimmed by 8 bases and V by 2 bases; bases with no gene match: 5. The CDR3 consists of 12 residues. Germline V lookup: CDR1 SQVTM, CDR2 ANQGSEA. CDR3 bases: TGCAGCGTTGAACAGGGGGGATTCGGCTACACCTTC. Protein sequence: CSVEQGGFGYTF.

The chain combines TRBV25-1 with TRBJ2-7; D remains unclear. V shed 3 bases and J shed 0 bases, with 12 bases lying between them. Germline V gene data show CDR1 as MGHDK and CDR2 as SYGVNS. The CDR3 length is 15 residues. CDR3 sequence: CASSDHPQSSYEQYV. CDR3 bases: TGTGCCAGCAGTGACCACCCCCAAAGCTCCTACGAGCAGTACGTC.

This clonotype appeared a few times. This rearrangement joins TRBV6-2 or TRBV6-3 to TRBJ2-7, with 9 bases aligning to TRBD2. The V gene end was trimmed by 0 bases and the J gene end by 1 base; junction bases not matched to a gene: 13. CDR1 and CDR2 from the germline V gene are MNHEY and SVGEGT. This CDR3 has 19 residues. Here the CDR3 reads CASSYSKNSGSAGSYEQYV. CDR3 nucleotide sequence: TGTGCCAGCAGTTACTCGAAAAATAGCGGGAGCGCCGGGTCCTACGAGCAGTACGTC.

This clonotype was counted only a few times. V and J are TRBV3-1 and TRBJ2-3; 8 bases agree with TRBD2. V shed 5 bases and J 6 bases; nucleotides not matched to a gene: 7. CDR1 is LGHDT and CDR2 is YNNKEL in the germline V gene (reference sequence). The length of the CDR3 is 14 residues. The CDR3 protein is CASSLSSGSDTQYF. The CDR3 DNA reads as TGTGCCAGCAGCTTAAGCAGCGGGAGCGATACGCAGTATTTT.

This clonotype was counted only a few times. This chain uses TRBV28 with TRBJ2-7; D perhaps matches TRBD2 (6 bases). The CDR3 sequence is 16 residues long. Germline CDR1 is MDHEN and CDR2 is SYDVKM. V lost 3 bases and J lost 0, with 15 bases in between. CDR3 sequence reads: CASSLPTAGSSYEQYV. The CDR3 nucleotides read TGTGCCAGCAGTTTGCCGACCGCGGGGAGCTCCTACGAGCAGTACGTC.

This clonotype was detected a few times. The gene calls are TRBV20-1 and TRBJ2-3, with D maybe TRBD2 (5 bases). The germline CDR1 and CDR2 sequences are DFQATT and SNEGSKA (reference sequence). V dropped 3 bases and J dropped 1 base, with 17 bases sitting between them. The CDR3 spans 16 residues. The CDR3 coding sequence is TGCAGTGCTAGGAAGCCAACGGGGATGGGCACAGATACGCAGTATTTT. It yields the protein CSARKPTGMGTDTQYF.

This clonotype was observed a handful of times. The chain links TRBV15 to TRBJ2-4; 9 bases agree with TRBD2. Per germline, CDR1 LNHNV and CDR2 YYDKDF (reference sequence). V was pared by 0 bases and J by 1 base, with 13 bases of the junction left unmatched. This CDR3 has 20 residues. The CDR3 here is CATSRDRIAGGTIAKNIQYF. Here the CDR3 DNA reads TGTGCCACCAGCAGAGATAGAATCGCGGGAGGGACGATCGCCAAAAACATTCAGTACTTC.

This clonotype was observed many times. The chain couples TRBV4-2 to TRBJ2-3, with D unclear. Trimming stripped 1 base from V and 6 bases from J, with 17 bases between. The germline V gene encodes CDR1 LGHNA and CDR2 YNFKEQ. The length of the CDR3 is 16 residues. The CDR3 DNA reads as TGTGCCAGCAGCCAAGGTCTGGAAACTGTGTGGGATACGCAGTATTTT. This encodes CASSQGLETVWDTQYF.

In its sample, this clonotype was seen many times. The chain employs TRBV7-2 and TRBJ1-1; 12 nucleotides match TRBD1. Germline loops: CDR1 SGHTA, CDR2 FQGNSA. Trimming at V came to 4 bases and at J to 3 bases, leaving 3 bases not matched to a gene. CDR3 length equals 15 residues. CDR3 residues: CASSSGTGGYTEAFF. The CDR3 DNA reads TGTGCCAGCAGCTCCGGGACAGGGGGCTACACTGAAGCTTTCTTT. Filled out from reference TRBV7-2 and TRBJ1-1, the complete variable domain reads GAGVSQSPSNKVTEKGKDVELRCDPISGHTALYWYRQSLGQGLEFLIYFQGNSAPDKSGLPSDRFSAERTGGSVSTLTIQRTQQEDSAVYLCASSSGTGGYTEAFFGQGTRLTVV.

The table lists this clonotype with many counts. This chain joins TRBV6-2 or TRBV6-3 and TRBJ1-1; a possible D gene is TRBD1 (5 bases). CDR1 is MNHEY, CDR2 SVGEGT, per germline. Between the trimmed V and J ends, which lost 6 bases and 4 bases, there was a span of 15 bases. The CDR3 is 14 amino acids. Here the CDR3 DNA reads TGTGCCAGCAGCCATACCCAGGGTTCCACTGAAGCTTTCTTT. Its protein product is CASSHTQGSTEAFF.

The chain couples TRBV6-2 or TRBV6-3 to TRBJ2-3; 10 bases are a match to TRBD2. Germline CDR1 MNHEY, CDR2 SVGEGT. This CDR3 spans 17 amino acids. J lost 6 bases, V lost 5 bases, and 14 bases had no gene match. The CDR3 bases are TGTGCCAGCAGTCCCAGGTTGATAGCGGGAGGTAGCGATACGCAGTATTTT. It encodes CASSPRLIAGGSDTQYF.

This clonotype was detected ten times or more. The chain has TRBV6-5 and TRBJ1-1; maybe TRBD1 (6 bases). The CDR3 runs to 13 residues. CDR1 and CDR2 from the germline V gene are MNHEY and SVGAGI. Trimming stripped 6 bases from V and 7 bases from J, with 15 bases between. CDR3 residues: CASSRQVGGEAFF. CDR3 in DNA: TGTGCCAGCAGCCGACAGGTTGGAGGTGAAGCTTTCTTT.